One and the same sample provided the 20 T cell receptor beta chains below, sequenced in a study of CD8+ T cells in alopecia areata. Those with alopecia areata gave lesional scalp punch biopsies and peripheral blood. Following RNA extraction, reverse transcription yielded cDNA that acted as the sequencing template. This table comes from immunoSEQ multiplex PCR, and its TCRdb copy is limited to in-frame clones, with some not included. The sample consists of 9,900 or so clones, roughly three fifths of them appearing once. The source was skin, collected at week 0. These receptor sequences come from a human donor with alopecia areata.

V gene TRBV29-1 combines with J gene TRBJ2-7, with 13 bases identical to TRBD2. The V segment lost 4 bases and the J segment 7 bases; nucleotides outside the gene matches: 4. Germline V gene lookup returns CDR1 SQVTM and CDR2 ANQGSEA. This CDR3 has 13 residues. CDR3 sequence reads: CSVGRGLAGEQYF. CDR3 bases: TGCAGCGTTGGACGGGGACTAGCGGGGGAGCAGTACTTC.

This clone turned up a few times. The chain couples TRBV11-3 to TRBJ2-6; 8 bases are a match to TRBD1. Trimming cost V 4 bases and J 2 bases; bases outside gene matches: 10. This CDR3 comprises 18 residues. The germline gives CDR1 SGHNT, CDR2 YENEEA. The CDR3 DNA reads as TGTGCCAGCAGCTCCTATTACCCGGACAGGGCTGGGGCCAACGTCCTGACTTTC. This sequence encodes CASSSYYPDRAGANVLTF.

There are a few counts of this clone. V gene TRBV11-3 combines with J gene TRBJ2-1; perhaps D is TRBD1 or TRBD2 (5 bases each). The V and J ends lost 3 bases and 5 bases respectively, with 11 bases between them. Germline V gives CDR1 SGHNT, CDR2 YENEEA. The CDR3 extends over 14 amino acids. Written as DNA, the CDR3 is TGTGCCAGCAGCTTGAGGGGCAGCAACAATGAGCAGTTCTTC. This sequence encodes CASSLRGSNNEQFF.

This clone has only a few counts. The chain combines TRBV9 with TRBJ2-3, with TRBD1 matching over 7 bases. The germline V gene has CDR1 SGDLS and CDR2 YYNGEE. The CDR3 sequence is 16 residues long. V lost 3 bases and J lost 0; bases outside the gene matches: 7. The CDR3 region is CASSGGQRVSTDTQYF. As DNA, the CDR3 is TGTGCCAGCAGCGGGGGACAGAGAGTTAGCACAGATACGCAGTATTTT. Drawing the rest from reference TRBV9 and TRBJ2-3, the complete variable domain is DSGVTQTPKHLITATGQRVTLRCSPRSGDLSVYWYQQSLDQGLQFLIQYYNGEERAKGNILERFSAQQFPDLHSELNLSSLELGDSALYFCASSGGQRVSTDTQYFGPGTRLTVL.

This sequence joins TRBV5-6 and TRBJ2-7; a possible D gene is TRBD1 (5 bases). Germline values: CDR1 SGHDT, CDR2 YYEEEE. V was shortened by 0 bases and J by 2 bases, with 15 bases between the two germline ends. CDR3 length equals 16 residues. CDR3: CASSLARDSIPYEQYF. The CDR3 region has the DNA TGTGCCAGCAGCTTGGCCCGTGACAGCATTCCCTACGAGCAGTACTTC. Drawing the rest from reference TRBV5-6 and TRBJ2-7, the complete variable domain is DAGVTQSPTHLIKTRGQQVTLRCSPKSGHDTVSWYQQALGQGPQFIFQYYEEEERQRGNFPDRFSGHQFPNYSSELNVNALLLGDSALYLCASSLARDSIPYEQYFGPGTRLTVT.

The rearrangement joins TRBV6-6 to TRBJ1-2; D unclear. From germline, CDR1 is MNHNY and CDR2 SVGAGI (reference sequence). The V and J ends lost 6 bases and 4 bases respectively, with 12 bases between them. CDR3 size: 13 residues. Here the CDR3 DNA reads TGTGCCAGCAGCGACACGGTCGGCTATGGCTACACCTTC. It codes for CASSDTVGYGYTF.

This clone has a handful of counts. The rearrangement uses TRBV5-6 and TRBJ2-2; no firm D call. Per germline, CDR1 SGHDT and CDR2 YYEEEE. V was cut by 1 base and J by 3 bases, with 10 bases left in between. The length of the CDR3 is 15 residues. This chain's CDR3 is CASSLSARYTGELFF. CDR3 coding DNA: TGTGCCAGCAGCTTGTCGGCCAGATACACCGGGGAGCTGTTTTTT.

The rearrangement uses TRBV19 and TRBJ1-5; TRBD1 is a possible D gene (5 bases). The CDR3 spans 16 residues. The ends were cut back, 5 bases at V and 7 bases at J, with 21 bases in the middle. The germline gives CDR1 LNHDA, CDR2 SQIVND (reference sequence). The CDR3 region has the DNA TGTGCCAGTAGTGTTGGGGGACGGAATCCCCCCCAGCCCCAGCATTTT. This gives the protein CASSVGGRNPPQPQHF.

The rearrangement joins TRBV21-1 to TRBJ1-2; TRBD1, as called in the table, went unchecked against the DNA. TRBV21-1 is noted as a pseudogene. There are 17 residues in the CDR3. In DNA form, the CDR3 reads TGTGCCAGCAGCAAAGCGGAAGAATCGGACAGGGGGCCCGGCTACACCTTC. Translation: CASSKAEESDRGPGYTF.

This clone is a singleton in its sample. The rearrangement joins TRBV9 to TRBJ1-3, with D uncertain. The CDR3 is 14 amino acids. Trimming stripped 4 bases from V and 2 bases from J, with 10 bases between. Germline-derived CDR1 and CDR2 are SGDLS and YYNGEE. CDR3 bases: TGTGCCAGCAGCTACCCAGGTGCTGGAAACACCATATATTTT. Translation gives CASSYPGAGNTIYF.

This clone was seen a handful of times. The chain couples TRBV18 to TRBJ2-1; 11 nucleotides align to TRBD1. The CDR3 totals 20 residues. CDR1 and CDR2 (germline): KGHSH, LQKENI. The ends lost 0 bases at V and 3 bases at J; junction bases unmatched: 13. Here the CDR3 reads CASSPPEDRGLAYSYNEQFF. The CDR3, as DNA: TGTGCCAGCTCACCACCGGAGGACAGGGGGCTAGCTTATAGCTACAATGAGCAGTTCTTC.

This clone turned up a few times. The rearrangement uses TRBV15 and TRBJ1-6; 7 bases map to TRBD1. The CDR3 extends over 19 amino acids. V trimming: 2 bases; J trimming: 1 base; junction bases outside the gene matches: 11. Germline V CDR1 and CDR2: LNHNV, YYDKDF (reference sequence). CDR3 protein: CATSRTRMTGRSYNSPLHF. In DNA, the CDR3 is TGTGCCACCAGCAGAACCCGGATGACAGGGCGATCCTATAATTCACCCCTCCACTTT.

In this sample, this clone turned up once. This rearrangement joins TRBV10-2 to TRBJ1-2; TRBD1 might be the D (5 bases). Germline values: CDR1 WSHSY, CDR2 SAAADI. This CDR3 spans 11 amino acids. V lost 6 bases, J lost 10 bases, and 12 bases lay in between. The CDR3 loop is CASRSDTIYTF. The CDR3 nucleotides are TGCGCCAGCAGGTCGGACACCATCTACACCTTC.

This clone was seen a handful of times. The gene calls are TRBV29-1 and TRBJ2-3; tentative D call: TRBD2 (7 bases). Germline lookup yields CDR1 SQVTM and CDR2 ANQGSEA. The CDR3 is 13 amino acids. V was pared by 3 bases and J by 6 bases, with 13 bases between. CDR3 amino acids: CSVDGGGGDTQYF. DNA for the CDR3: TGCAGCGTTGACGGAGGGGGAGGGGATACGCAGTATTTT.

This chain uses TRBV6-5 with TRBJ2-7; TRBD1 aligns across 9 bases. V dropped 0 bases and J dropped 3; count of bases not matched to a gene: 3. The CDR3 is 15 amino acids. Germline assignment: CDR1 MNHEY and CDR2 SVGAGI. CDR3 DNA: TGTGCCAGCAGTTACTCCGGGACAGGGTTCTACGAGCAGTACTTC. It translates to CASSYSGTGFYEQYF.

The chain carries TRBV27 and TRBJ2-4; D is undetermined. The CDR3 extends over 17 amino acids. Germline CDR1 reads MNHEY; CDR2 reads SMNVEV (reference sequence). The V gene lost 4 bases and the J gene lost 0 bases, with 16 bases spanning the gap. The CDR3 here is CASSSLRTPPAKNIQYF. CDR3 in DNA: TGTGCCAGCAGTTCACTCCGGACCCCCCCAGCCAAAAACATTCAGTACTTC.

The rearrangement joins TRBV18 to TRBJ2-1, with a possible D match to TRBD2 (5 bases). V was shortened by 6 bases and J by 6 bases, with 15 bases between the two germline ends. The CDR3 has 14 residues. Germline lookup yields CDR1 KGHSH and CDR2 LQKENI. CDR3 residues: CASSLGGVGNEQFF. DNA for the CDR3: TGTGCCAGCTCGCTCGGAGGCGTCGGCAATGAGCAGTTCTTC.

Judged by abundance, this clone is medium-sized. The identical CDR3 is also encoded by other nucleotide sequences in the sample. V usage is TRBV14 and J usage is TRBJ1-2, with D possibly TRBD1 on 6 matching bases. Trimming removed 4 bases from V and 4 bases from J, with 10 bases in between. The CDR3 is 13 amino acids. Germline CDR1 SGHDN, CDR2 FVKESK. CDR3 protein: CASSRAGVYGYTF. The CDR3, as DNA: TGTGCCAGCAGCCGTGCAGGGGTCTATGGCTACACCTTC.

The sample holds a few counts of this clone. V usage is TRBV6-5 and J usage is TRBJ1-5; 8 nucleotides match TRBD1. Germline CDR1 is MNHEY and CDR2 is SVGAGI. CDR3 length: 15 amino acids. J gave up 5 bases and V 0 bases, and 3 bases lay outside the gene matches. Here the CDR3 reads CASSYSPGGDQPQHF. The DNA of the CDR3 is TGTGCCAGCAGTTACTCGCCAGGGGGCGATCAGCCCCAGCATTTT.

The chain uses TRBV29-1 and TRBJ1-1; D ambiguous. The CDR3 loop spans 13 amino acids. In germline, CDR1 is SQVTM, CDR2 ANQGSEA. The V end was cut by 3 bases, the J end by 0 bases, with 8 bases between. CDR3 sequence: CSVDEQLNTEAFF. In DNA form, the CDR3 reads TGCAGCGTTGATGAACAGTTGAACACTGAAGCTTTCTTT.